A selection of T cell receptor beta chains follows, all from one sample in a study of blood T cell repertoires in COVID-19. Here immunoSEQ multiplex PCR was the method, and the copy in TCRdb shows in-frame clones only, minus some. In the table there are about 380,000 clones, approximately 89% of which are singletons. Sequencing input: PBMCs or T cells enriched from blood (not recorded which). These receptors were collected from a man aged 25 to 40 who had recovered from COVID-19. The CDR3 runs from the conserved cysteine through the conserved F or W. Each record gives: J gene, V gene, clone size, CDR3 protein. The size field is filled for only some rows; it gives once, few, many or a size class.

j_call: TRBJ1-2
v_call: TRBV19
clone_size: -
cdr3_aa: CASSLPGTGVNYGYTF

j_call: TRBJ2-3
v_call: TRBV7-9
clone_size: -
cdr3_aa: CASSLPETTHTQYF

j_call: TRBJ1-1
v_call: TRBV6-5
clone_size: -
cdr3_aa: CASSYSTEHTEAFF

j_call: TRBJ1-1
v_call: TRBV2
clone_size: few
cdr3_aa: CASSGSGNTEAFF

j_call: TRBJ2-1
v_call: TRBV7-2
clone_size: -
cdr3_aa: CASSLASPLRLAGGGNEQFF

j_call: TRBJ1-2
v_call: TRBV6-1
clone_size: -
cdr3_aa: CASSEVQGVTRFYGYTF

j_call: TRBJ1-6
v_call: TRBV27
clone_size: -
cdr3_aa: CASSSGTGVSPLHF

j_call: TRBJ2-7
v_call: TRBV29-1
clone_size: -
cdr3_aa: CSVEETSSSYEQYF

j_call: TRBJ1-2
v_call: TRBV28
clone_size: -
cdr3_aa: CASSLARGGYTF

j_call: TRBJ2-5
v_call: TRBV29-1
clone_size: -
cdr3_aa: CSVEYSGETQYF